This T cell receptor (beta chain) emerged from a study of blood T cell repertoires in COVID-19 (dated by TCRdb to 2018 to 2021). Study-level background: For ImmuneRACE Cohort 3, a participant was defined as recovered based on two consecutive negative NP/OP PCR tests, clearance by a healthcare professional, or resolution of symptoms. Where available, HLA class I and class II types were taken from metadata supplied by the sample provider and were not determined by assay-based typing. The samples were drawn from the first 160 participants of the ongoing ImmuneRACE study and from roughly 1,300 subjects provided by 6 global collaborators. The repertoires were released in a freely available public database intended as a resource for research on the immune response to SARS-CoV-2. Sample metadata almost always included a de-identified subject ID, COVID-19 status, age in years and sex. The prospective study material was composed of cDNA or gDNA derived from T cells, B-cell-depleted T cells, or PBMCs. Collaborator samples came from the United States, Italy and Spain and covered acute and convalescent phases of COVID-19. Deeply sampled blood TCRbeta repertoires from subjects exposed to, actively infected with, or recovered from COVID-19 were included in the dataset.

Study-wide findings and limitations: The amount of clinical and demographic metadata varied by source and participant and was provided uncurated.

Trimming accounts for 8 bases at V and 10 bases at J, while the number of junction bases matched to no gene is 6. CDR1 is given as SNHLY and CDR2 as FYNNEI, both from the germline V gene. There are 13 amino acids in the CDR3, from cysteine to phenylalanine inclusive. The CDR3 DNA has 39 bases and is translated from base 1. Turning to this clone: What this receptor recognizes is not known. Base qualities are missing; no much larger clone stands one base away.

Participants in the prospective study were enrolled through a virtual design, were aged roughly 18 to 95 years, and lived in 24 United States geographic areas. Cohort assignment in the prospective study relied on participant-reported clinical history from a screening survey and a study questionnaire. In the prospective study, whole blood, serum and a nasopharyngeal or oropharyngeal swab were collected from each participant by mobile phlebotomists. Participants in the prospective study had the option to provide additional blood draws and questionnaires over a roughly two-month period. Blood samples from the prospective study were shipped frozen or at room temperature prior to DNA extraction. TCRbeta CDR3 regions were amplified from genomic DNA by means of the immunoSEQ Assay, a bias-controlled multiplex PCR. The original pipeline was this. Nucleated cell counts per sample were estimated from amplification of reference gene primers within the assay. Sequence reads were collapsed and filtered to measure the absolute abundance of every unique TCRbeta CDR3 rearrangement. For each sample, productive Simpson clonality was calculated as the square root of Simpson's diversity index across productive rearrangements. TCRdb took this table from immuneACCESS and kept in-frame rearrangements with V and J called. Such tables lack part of the clones; where checked against another copy, unresolved V genes explain under half of the gap, and the rest is unexplained. D and trimming were read from the DNA, whereas the V and J calls and clone size are those reported in that table. This sample comprises about 270,000 clones, about 88% of them detected only once. The leading ten clones occupy approximately 2% of the sample.

This TCR came from an older woman in a cohort exposed to, infected with or recovered from COVID-19 (not recorded which). Sequenced input: PBMCs or T cells enriched from blood (not recorded which). This receptor chain uses TRBV2 and TRBJ1-6, with TRBD1 identical over 9 junction bases. CDR3 protein: CASHGGQGSPLHF. The DNA sequence is as follows: TGTGCCAGCCACGGGGGACAGGGCTCACCCCTCCACTTT.